This TCR beta chain was sequenced in a study of cytomegalovirus exposure and HLA in healthy donors. The study's findings and limits: Previously analyzed data showed that most TCR beta V segments were productive at a frequency of about 87% or about 30%.

Both 60 Vbeta primers and 13 Jbeta primers went into the PCR. The data were produced by immunoSEQ multiplex PCR, yet TCRdb's version contains in-frame clones alone and is incomplete. The sample has about 170,000 clones. With regard to this clone: Its antigen is undetermined.

CDR3 length: 11 residues. The ends were cut back, 5 bases at V and 6 bases at J, with 8 bases in the middle. The germline gives CDR1 SEHNR, CDR2 FQNEAQ (reference sequence). The clonotype comes from an older woman in good health and CMV-seronegative. Sequencing was performed on PBMCs. The chain couples TRBV7-9 to TRBJ2-7; D not resolved. This CDR3 reads CASSAESEQYF. For the CDR3, the DNA is TGTGCCAGCAGCGCGGAGAGCGAGCAGTACTTC.